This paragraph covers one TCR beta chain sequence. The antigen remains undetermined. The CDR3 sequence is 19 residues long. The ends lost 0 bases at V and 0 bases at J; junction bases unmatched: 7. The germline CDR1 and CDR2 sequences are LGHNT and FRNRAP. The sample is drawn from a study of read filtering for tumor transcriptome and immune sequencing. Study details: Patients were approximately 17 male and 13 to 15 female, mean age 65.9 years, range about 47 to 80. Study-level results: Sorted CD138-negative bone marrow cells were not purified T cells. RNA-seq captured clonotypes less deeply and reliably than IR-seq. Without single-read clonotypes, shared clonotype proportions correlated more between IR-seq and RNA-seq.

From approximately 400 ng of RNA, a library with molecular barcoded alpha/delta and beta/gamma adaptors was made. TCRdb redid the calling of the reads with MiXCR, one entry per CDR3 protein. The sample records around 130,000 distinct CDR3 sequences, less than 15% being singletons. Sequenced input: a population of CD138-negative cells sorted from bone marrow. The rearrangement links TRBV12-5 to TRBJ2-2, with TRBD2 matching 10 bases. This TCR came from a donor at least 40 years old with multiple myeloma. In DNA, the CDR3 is TGTGCTAGTGGTTTGGTACGGCTAGCGGGAGCCTCGAACACCGGGGAGCTGTTTTTT. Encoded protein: CASGLVRLAGASNTGELFF.